This record covers a single T cell receptor beta chain. Its antigen remains unidentified. The data are from a study of OX40 agonist ivuxolimab in advanced cancers. The study's findings and limits: Dosing at 0.1 to 3.0 mg/kg was accompanied by clonal expansion of CD4+ and CD8+ blood T cells by week 6.

Here immunoSEQ multiplex PCR was the method, and the copy in TCRdb shows in-frame clones only, minus some. Here the sample spans 70,000 to 100,000 clones, less than 90% being singletons. The source was CD4+ or CD8+ T cells sorted from blood, collected in a trial of the OX40 agonist ivuxolimab. This clonotype originated in an adult with an advanced solid tumor such as melanoma, head and neck, liver or kidney cancer.

CDR3 sequence reads: CAERQGRDGELFF. CDR3 bases: TGTGCCGAACGACAGGGACGAGACGGGGAGCTGTTTTTT. This rearrangement joins TRBV28 to TRBJ2-2; TRBD1 agrees at 7 bases. The germline gives CDR1 MDHEN, CDR2 SYDVKM. V lost 11 bases to trimming and J lost 7 bases; unmatched junction nucleotides: 10. The CDR3 spans 13 residues.